This T cell receptor (beta chain) came from a study of cytomegalovirus exposure and HLA in healthy donors. Use of 60 Vbeta and 13 Jbeta primers characterized the PCR. Clones were read by immunoSEQ multiplex PCR, and TCRdb kept only the in-frame ones, dropping some. This sample carries over 75,000 clones, 65% to 80% of them seen once, and the ten largest clones take around 17%. The study, taken as a whole, reports: Many donors carried some public TCRs, although rarity characterized most TCR sequences. Data from an earlier analysis indicated that most TCR beta V segments were productive either about 90% or about 30% of the time. The study listed approximately 170 cytomegalovirus-associated TCR beta chains.

This clone showed up just a few times. Its target is not known. The sequence came from a man in his 60s in good health and CMV-seropositive. Source material: PBMCs.

CDR3 nucleotides: TGTGCCAGCAGTTTATGGTCGACAGGGGGTCAGCCCCAGCATTTT. It codes for CASSLWSTGGQPQHF. The V call is TRBV27, the J call TRBJ1-5; 9 positions match TRBD1. Germline trimming cut 1 base from V and 6 bases from J; bases unmatched to any gene: 4. The CDR3 runs to 15 residues. In germline, CDR1 is MNHEY, CDR2 SMNVEV (reference sequence).